Detailed here is one T cell receptor (beta chain). Its antigen is still unknown. Unique molecular identifiers tagged the TCRbeta library. MiXCR, applied by TCRdb to the PCR reads, yields one record per CDR3 protein. The sample consists of fewer than 450,000 distinct CDR3 sequences, about 16% of them appearing once. The germline V gene has CDR1 SGHKS and CDR2 YYEKEE (reference sequence). Between the trimmed V and J ends, which lost 6 bases and 4 bases, there was a span of 15 bases. CDR3 length equals 14 residues. The sample is drawn from a study of T-cell reconstitution after alpha-beta-depleted transplantation in children. Study results and caveats: In patients about two months after transplant, alpha-beta T cells reportedly arose from several hundred expanded graft clones. Recipient T cells and thymic progenitors that survived were the source of the high TCRbeta diversity seen at day 60 in some patients. It was newly produced T cells that mostly accounted for T-cell counts and diversity one year after transplant.

The sequence came from a male patient aged 2 to 10 who had a stem cell transplant for acute lymphoblastic leukemia, so the T cells may come from the graft donor. This specimen consisted of PBMCs, mostly from graft donor cells, obtained 360 days after TCRalphabeta/CD19-depleted stem cell transplant. The chain employs TRBV5-5 and TRBJ2-3; D gene ambiguous. The CDR3 DNA sequence: TGTGCCAGCACTATGACCCATCCTTCAGATACGCAGTATTTT. Its translation is CASTMTHPSDTQYF.